This T cell receptor (beta chain) was observed in a study of response to subunit inactivated influenza vaccine. Study results and caveats: T cells newly recruited by each seasonal influenza vaccination are few, the authors suggested.

TCRdb used MiXCR to reprocess the RT-PCR reads, holding one entry per CDR3 protein. The table includes 500,000 to 550,000 distinct CDR3 sequences, approximately 7.3% detected once. V was cut by 1 base and J by 2 bases, with 10 bases left in between. Per germline, CDR1 SGHKS and CDR2 YYEKEE (reference sequence). CDR3 length equals 14 residues. On this clonotype: Its antigen is not identified.

The V call is TRBV5-5, the J call TRBJ2-7, with D unresolved. Sequences were derived from PBMCs from blood, sampled around 2 years after vaccination. The source is a man in his fifties or sixties who received an inactivated influenza vaccine. The CDR3 spells CASSLRQSAYEQYF. The CDR3 DNA reads as TGTGCCAGCAGCTTGCGGCAATCGGCCTACGAGCAGTACTTC. Complete variable domain (other parts from reference TRBV5-5 and TRBJ2-7): DAGVTQSPTHLIKTRGQQVTLRCSPISGHKSVSWYQQVLGQGPQFIFQYYEKEERGRGNFPDRFSARQFPNYSSELNVNALLLGDSALYLCASSLRQSAYEQYFGPGTRLTVT.